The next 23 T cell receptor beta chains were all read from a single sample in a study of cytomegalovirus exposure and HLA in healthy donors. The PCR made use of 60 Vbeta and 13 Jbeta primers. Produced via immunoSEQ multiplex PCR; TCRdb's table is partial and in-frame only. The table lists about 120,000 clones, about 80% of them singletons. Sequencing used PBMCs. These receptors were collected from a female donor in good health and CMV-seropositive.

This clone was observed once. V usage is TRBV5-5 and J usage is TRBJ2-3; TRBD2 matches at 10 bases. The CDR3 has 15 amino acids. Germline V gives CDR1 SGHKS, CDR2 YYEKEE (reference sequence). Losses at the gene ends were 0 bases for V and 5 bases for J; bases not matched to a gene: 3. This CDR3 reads CASSLASGGGDTQYF. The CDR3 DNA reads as TGTGCCAGCAGCTTGGCTAGCGGGGGTGGAGATACGCAGTATTTT.

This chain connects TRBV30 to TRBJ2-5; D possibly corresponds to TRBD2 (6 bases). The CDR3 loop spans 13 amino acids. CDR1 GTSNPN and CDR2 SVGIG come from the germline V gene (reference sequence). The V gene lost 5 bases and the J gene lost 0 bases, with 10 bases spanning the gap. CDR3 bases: TGTGCCTGGCAACGGGACTACCAAGAGACCCAGTACTTC. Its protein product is CAWQRDYQETQYF.

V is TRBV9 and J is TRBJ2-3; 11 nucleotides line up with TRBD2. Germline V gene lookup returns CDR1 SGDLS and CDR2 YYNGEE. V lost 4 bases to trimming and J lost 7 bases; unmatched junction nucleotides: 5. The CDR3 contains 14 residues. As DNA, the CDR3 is TGTGCCAGCAGCCCCCGACTAGCGGGGTATACGCAGTATTTT. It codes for CASSPRLAGYTQYF.

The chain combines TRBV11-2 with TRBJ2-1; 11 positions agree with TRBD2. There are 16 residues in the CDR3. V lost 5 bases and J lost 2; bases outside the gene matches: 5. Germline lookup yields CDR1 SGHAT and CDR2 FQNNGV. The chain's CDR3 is CASSPTSGGAYNEQFF. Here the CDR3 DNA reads TGTGCCAGCAGCCCTACTAGCGGGGGTGCCTACAATGAGCAGTTCTTC.

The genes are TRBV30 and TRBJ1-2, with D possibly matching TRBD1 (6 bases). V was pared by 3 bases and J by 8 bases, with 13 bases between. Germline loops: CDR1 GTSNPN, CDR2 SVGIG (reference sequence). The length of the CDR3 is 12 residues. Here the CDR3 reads CAWSGGPSGYTF. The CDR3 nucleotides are TGTGCCTGGAGCGGGGGGCCAAGCGGCTACACCTTC. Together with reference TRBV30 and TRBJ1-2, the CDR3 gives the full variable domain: SQTIHQWPATLVQPVGSPLSLECTVEGTSNPNLYWYRQAAGRGLQLLFYSVGIGQISSEVPQNLSASRPQDRQFILSSKKLLLSDSGFYLCAWSGGPSGYTFGSGTRLTVV.

CDR3 region: CASCSGLTEAFF. CDR3 sequence (DNA): TGTGCCAGTTGCTCAGGGCTTACTGAAGCTTTCTTT. The V gene is TRBV7-8, the J gene TRBJ1-1; TRBD1 is a possible D gene (5 bases). V lost 9 bases, J lost 5 bases, and 13 bases lay in between. Germline CDR1 reads SGHVS; CDR2 reads FQNEAQ. The CDR3 has 12 amino acids.

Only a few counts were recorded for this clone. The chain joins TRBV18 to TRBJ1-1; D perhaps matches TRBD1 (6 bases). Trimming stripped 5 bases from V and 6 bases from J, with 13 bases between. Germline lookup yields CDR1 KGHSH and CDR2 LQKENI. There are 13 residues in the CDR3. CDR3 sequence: CASSGRGVSEAFF. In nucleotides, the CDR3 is TGTGCCAGCTCAGGGAGGGGGGTGTCTGAAGCTTTCTTT.

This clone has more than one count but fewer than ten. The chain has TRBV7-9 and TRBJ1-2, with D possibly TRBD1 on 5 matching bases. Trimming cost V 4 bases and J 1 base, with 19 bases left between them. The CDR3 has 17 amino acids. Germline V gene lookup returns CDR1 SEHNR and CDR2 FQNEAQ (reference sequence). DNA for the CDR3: TGTGCCAGCAGCTCATACGGGGGAGAGGCCCTTAACTATGGCTACACCTTC. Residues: CASSSYGGEALNYGYTF.

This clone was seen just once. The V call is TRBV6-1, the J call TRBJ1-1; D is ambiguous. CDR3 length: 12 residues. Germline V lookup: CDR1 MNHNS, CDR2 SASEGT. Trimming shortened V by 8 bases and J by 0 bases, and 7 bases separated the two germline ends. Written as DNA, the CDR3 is TGTGCCAGCCACTTCCTGAACACTGAAGCTTTCTTT. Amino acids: CASHFLNTEAFF.

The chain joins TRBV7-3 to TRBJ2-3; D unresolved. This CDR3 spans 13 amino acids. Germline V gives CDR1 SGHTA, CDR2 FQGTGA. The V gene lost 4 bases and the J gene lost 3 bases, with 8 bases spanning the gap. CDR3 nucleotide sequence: TGTGCCAGCAGCTCCCTCGTGACAGATACGCAGTATTTT. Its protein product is CASSSLVTDTQYF.

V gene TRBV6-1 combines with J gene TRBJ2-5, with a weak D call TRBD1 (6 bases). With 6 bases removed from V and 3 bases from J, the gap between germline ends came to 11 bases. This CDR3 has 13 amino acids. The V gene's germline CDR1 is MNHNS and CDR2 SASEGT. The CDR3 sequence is CASRQGQKETQYF. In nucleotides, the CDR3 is TGTGCCAGCAGACAGGGTCAAAAAGAGACCCAGTACTTC.

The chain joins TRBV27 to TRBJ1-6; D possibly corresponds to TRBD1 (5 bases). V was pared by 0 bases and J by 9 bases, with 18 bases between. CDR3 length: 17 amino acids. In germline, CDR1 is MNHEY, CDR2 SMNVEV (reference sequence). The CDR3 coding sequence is TGTGCCAGCAGTTTATCCCTCCGGGGGGGAAGAATTTCACCCCTCCACTTT. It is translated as CASSLSLRGGRISPLHF.

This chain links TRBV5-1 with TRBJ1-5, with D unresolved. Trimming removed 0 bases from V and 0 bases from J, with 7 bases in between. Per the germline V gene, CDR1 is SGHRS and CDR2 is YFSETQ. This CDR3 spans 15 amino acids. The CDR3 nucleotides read TGCGCCAGCAGCTTGGACGGTAATAGCAATCAGCCCCAGCATTTT. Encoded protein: CASSLDGNSNQPQHF.

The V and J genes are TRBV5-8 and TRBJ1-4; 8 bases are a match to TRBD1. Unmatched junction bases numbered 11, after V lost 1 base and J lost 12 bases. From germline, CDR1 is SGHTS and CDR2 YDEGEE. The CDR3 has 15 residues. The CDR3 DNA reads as TGTGCCAGCAGCTTGCGGGGGACAGGTGACGGGGAACTGTTTTTT. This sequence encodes CASSLRGTGDGELFF.

The CDR3 protein is CASSRPGSLGADYGYTF. The DNA of the CDR3 is TGTGCCAGCTCACGTCCGGGGTCGTTGGGGGCGGACTATGGCTACACCTTC. The chain is built from TRBV18 and TRBJ1-2; tentatively, D is TRBD1 (6 bases). The germline V gene has CDR1 KGHSH and CDR2 LQKENI. The CDR3 consists of 17 residues. Trimming left V 4 bases short and J 3 bases short, with 21 bases between.

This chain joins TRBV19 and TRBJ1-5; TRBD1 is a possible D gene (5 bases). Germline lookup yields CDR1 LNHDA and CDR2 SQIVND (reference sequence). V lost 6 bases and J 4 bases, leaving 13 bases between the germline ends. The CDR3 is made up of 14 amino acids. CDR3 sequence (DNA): TGTGCCAGTAGCCCGCAGGGTTGGAATCAGCCCCAGCATTTT. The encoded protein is CASSPQGWNQPQHF. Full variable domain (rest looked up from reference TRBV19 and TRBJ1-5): DGGITQSPKYLFRKEGQNVTLSCEQNLNHDAMYWYRQDPGQGLRLIYYSQIVNDFQKGDIAEGYSVSREKKESFPLTVTSAQKNPTAFYLCASSPQGWNQPQHFGDGTRLSIL.

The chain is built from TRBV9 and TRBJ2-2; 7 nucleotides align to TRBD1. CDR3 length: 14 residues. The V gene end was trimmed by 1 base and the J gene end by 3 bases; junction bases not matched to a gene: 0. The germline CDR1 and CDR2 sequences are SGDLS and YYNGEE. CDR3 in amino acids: CASSVTGDTGELFF. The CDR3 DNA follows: TGTGCCAGCAGCGTAACAGGGGACACCGGGGAGCTGTTTTTT.

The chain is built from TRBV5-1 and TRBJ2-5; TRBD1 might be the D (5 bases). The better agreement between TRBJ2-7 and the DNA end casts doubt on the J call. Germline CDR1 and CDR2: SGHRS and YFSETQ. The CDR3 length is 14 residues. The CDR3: CASSLKTGFYEQYF. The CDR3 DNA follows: TGCGCCAGCAGCTTAAAAACAGGCTTCTACGAGCAGTACTTC.

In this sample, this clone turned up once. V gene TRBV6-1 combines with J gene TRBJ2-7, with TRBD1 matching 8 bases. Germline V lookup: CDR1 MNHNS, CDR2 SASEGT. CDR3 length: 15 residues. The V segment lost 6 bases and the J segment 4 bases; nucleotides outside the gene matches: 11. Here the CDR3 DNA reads TGTGCCAGCAGAATACAGTTCGACAGGGGTTACGAGCAGTACTTC. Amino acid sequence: CASRIQFDRGYEQYF.

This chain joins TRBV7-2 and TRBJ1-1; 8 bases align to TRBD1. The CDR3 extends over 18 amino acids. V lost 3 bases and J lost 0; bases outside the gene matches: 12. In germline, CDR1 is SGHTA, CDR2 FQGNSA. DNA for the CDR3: TGTGCCAGCAGCTTCAATCTAGGGACAGGACCTATGAACACTGAAGCTTTCTTT. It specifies CASSFNLGTGPMNTEAFF.

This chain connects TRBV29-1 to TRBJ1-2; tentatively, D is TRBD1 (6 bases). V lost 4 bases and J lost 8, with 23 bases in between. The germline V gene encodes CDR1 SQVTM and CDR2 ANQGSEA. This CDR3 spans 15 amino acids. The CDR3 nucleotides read TGCAGCGTTGTTCCCATAATCAGGGGTTGGGAAGGCTACACCTTC. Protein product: CSVVPIIRGWEGYTF. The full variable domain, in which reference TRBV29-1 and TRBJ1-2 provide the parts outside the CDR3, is SAVISQKPSRDICQRGTSLTIQCQVDSQVTMMFWYRQQPGQSLTLIATANQGSEATYESGFVIDKFPISRPNLTFSTLTVSNMSPEDSSIYLCSVVPIIRGWEGYTFGSGTRLTVV.

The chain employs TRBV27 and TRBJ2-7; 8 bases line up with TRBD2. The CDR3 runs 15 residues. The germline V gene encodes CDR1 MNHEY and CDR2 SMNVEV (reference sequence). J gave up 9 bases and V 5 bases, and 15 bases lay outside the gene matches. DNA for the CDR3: TGTGCCAGCAGTACCAGCGGGAGCCTCAGATATCTGCAGTACTTC. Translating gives CASSTSGSLRYLQYF.

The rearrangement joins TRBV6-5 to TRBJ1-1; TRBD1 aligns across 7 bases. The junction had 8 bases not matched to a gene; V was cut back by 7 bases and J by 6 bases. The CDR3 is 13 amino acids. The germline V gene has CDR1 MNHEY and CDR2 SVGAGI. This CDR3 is CASTIPGTAEAFF. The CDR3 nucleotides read TGTGCCAGCACTATACCCGGGACAGCTGAAGCTTTCTTT.